These 25 T cell receptor beta chains were all obtained from the same sample, sequenced in a study of T cell clones after liver transplantation. Clones were read by immunoSEQ multiplex PCR, and TCRdb kept only the in-frame ones, dropping some. The sample contains about 21,000 clones, 80% to 95% of which appear only once. The specimen comprised CD8+ T cells from blood, sampled around 27 months after liver transplant. Source of these receptors: a human patient who received a liver transplant. Some T cells could come from the graft donor.

The rearrangement links TRBV7-8 to TRBJ2-1; D is possibly TRBD2 (5 bases). V lost 1 base, J lost 8 bases, and 9 bases lay in between. The CDR3 is made up of 13 amino acids. Germline CDR1 SGHVS, CDR2 FQNEAQ. CDR3 residues: CASSLGYGDEQFF. The CDR3, as DNA: TGTGCCAGCAGCTTAGGATACGGGGATGAGCAGTTCTTC.

The table lists this clone with a count of one. The J gene is TRBJ2-6, the V gene TRBV7-6, with TRBD2 matching over 11 bases. CDR3 length equals 19 residues. Germline V gene lookup returns CDR1 SGHVS and CDR2 FNYEAQ. With 5 bases clipped from V and 0 bases from J, the junction kept 9 bases outside the gene matches. The CDR3 DNA is TGTGCCAGCAGCCTAAGGACTAGCGGGTTCAGCTCTGGGGCCAACGTCCTGACTTTC. Its protein is CASSLRTSGFSSGANVLTF.

The chain carries TRBV28 and TRBJ1-4; perhaps TRBD1 as D (5 bases). CDR3 length: 14 amino acids. The V gene lost 5 bases and the J gene lost 4 bases, with 11 bases spanning the gap. CDR1 and CDR2 (germline): MDHEN, SYDVKM. The CDR3 here is CASSGTALNEKLFF. CDR3 coding DNA: TGTGCCAGCAGTGGGACGGCCCTTAATGAAAAACTGTTTTTT.

The chain carries TRBV5-3 and TRBJ2-7; TRBD1 matches at 8 bases. TRBV5-3 is filed as an ORF, its function uncertain. This CDR3 region has 16 residues. Unmatched junction bases numbered 13, after V lost 5 bases and J lost 3 bases. DNA for the CDR3: TGTGCCAGAAGGGAGCGGACAGGGAGAAGTCTCTACGAGCAGTACTTC. Translation gives CARRERTGRSLYEQYF.

CDR3 loop: CASSASGTGELFF. CDR3 DNA: TGTGCCAGCAGCGCCTCGGGGACCGGGGAGCTGTTTTTT. The chain carries TRBV9 and TRBJ2-2, with D possibly being TRBD2 (5 bases). The V and J ends lost 3 bases and 5 bases respectively, with 8 bases between them. This CDR3 is 13 amino acids long. From germline, CDR1 is SGDLS and CDR2 YYNGEE.

Remarks on this clone: Other DNA sequences within the sample encode an identical CDR3. The CDR3 protein is CAIGGQGQYF. The CDR3 DNA reads as TGTGCCATCGGAGGGCAGGGTCAGTACTTC. The chain joins TRBV10-3 to TRBJ2-7; possible D gene TRBD2, 6 bases. Per germline, CDR1 ENHRY and CDR2 SYGVKD. The ends were cut back, 8 bases at V and 10 bases at J, with 12 bases in the middle. The CDR3 is made up of 10 amino acids.

V usage is TRBV4-1 and J usage is TRBJ2-1, with a tentative D call TRBD1 (6 bases). Trimming took 0 bases from V and 4 from J, leaving 10 bases between them. The germline gives CDR1 MGHRA, CDR2 YSYEKL. This CDR3 is built from 15 residues. The CDR3, as DNA: TGCGCCAGCAGCCAAGAATGGACAGATTACAATGAGCAGTTCTTC. This encodes CASSQEWTDYNEQFF.

This chain connects TRBV7-9 to TRBJ2-2; D not resolved. Germline V gene lookup returns CDR1 SEHNR and CDR2 FQNEAQ (reference sequence). The CDR3 covers 16 residues. The germline V and J ends were trimmed by 5 bases and 1 base, with 14 bases remaining between them. The CDR3 loop is CASSQRTVENTGELFF. The CDR3 coding sequence is TGTGCCAGCAGCCAGAGGACGGTGGAGAACACCGGGGAGCTGTTTTTT. The whole variable domain, remainder taken from reference TRBV7-9 and TRBJ2-2, is DTGVSQNPRHKITKRGQNVTFRCDPISEHNRLYWYRQTLGQGPEFLTYFQNEAQLEKSRLLSDRFSAERPKGSFSTLEIQRTEQGDSAMYLCASSQRTVENTGELFFGEGSRLTVL.

In this sample, this clone turned up once. The chain recombines TRBV4-1 with TRBJ2-7, with 7 bases identical to TRBD1. The length of the CDR3 is 14 residues. V dropped 6 bases and J dropped 5; count of bases not matched to a gene: 10. Germline loops: CDR1 MGHRA, CDR2 YSYEKL. CDR3: CASRPTGEWDEQYF. The DNA of the CDR3 is TGCGCCAGCAGACCAACAGGGGAGTGGGACGAGCAGTACTTC.

This chain joins TRBV7-6 and TRBJ2-7; 7 positions match TRBD1. CDR3 size: 14 residues. Germline lookup yields CDR1 SGHVS and CDR2 FNYEAQ. V shed 1 base, J shed 4 bases, and the junction held 4 bases outside the gene matches. This CDR3 is CASSLGQGRYEQYF. The CDR3 DNA reads as TGTGCCAGCAGCTTAGGACAGGGCCGGTACGAGCAGTACTTC.

This clone appeared once. The chain employs TRBV19 and TRBJ2-7; 8 bases align to TRBD1. The germline CDR1 and CDR2 sequences are LNHDA and SQIVND (reference sequence). Trimming removed 1 base from V and 1 base from J; junction bases left unmatched: 3. The CDR3 is 15 residues long. The CDR3 reads CASSIVQGASYEQYF. CDR3 in DNA: TGTGCCAGTAGTATAGTGCAGGGGGCGTCCTACGAGCAGTACTTC.

CDR3 residues: CASSLTGVNQPQHF. DNA of the CDR3: TGTGCCAGTAGCTTGACAGGGGTCAATCAGCCCCAGCATTTT. This chain joins TRBV19 and TRBJ1-5; 8 bases map to TRBD1. CDR3 length: 14 residues. After removal of 6 bases from V and 3 bases from J, the junction contained 4 bases not matched to a gene. Per the germline V gene, CDR1 is LNHDA and CDR2 is SQIVND (reference sequence).

The chain recombines TRBV29-1 with TRBJ2-7, with 7 positions matching TRBD2. The V gene's germline CDR1 is SQVTM and CDR2 ANQGSEA. The CDR3 sequence is 13 residues long. Losses at the gene ends were 7 bases for V and 1 base for J; bases not matched to a gene: 7. The CDR3 nucleotides read TGCAGCGCTAGCGGAGGGTTGTCCTACGAGCAGTACTTC. The encoded protein is CSASGGLSYEQYF.

The chain carries TRBV7-6 and TRBJ2-1; TRBD2 matches 13 bases. Germline CDR1 SGHVS, CDR2 FNYEAQ. The J segment lost 9 bases and the V segment lost 3 bases, leaving 8 bases of the junction unmatched. This CDR3 spans 16 amino acids. CDR3 loop: CASSLRTSGSSVEQFF. The CDR3 DNA follows: TGTGCCAGCAGCTTGAGGACTAGCGGGAGCTCGGTTGAGCAGTTCTTC.

The chain couples TRBV5-6 to TRBJ1-1; D might be TRBD1 (5 bases). CDR3 length: 16 amino acids. Between the trimmed V and J ends, which lost 2 bases and 1 base, there was a span of 15 bases. The germline CDR1 and CDR2 sequences are SGHDT and YYEEEE. The CDR3: CASSLAGIGSNTEAFF. The CDR3 DNA reads TGTGCCAGCAGCTTAGCAGGGATTGGGTCGAACACTGAAGCTTTCTTT.

This clone was found once. The rearrangement joins TRBV7-6 to TRBJ2-1; D might be TRBD2 (5 bases). The length of the CDR3 is 15 residues. CDR1 is SGHVS and CDR2 is FNYEAQ in the germline V gene. The germline V and J ends were trimmed by 1 base and 5 bases, with 12 bases remaining between them. The CDR3 DNA is TGTGCCAGCAGCTTAGGGGAGCTTCCCAACAATGAGCAGTTCTTC. Translation: CASSLGELPNNEQFF. The full variable domain, completed using reference TRBV7-6 and TRBJ2-1, is GAGVSQSPRYKVTKRGQDVALRCDPISGHVSLYWYRQALGQGPEFLTYFNYEAQQDKSGLPNDRFSAERPEGSISTLTIQRTEQRDSAMYRCASSLGELPNNEQFFGPGTRLTVL.

The gene calls are TRBV19 and TRBJ2-7, with TRBD2 as a possible D gene (5 bases). The V end was cut by 4 bases, the J end by 2 bases, with 12 bases between. The CDR3 spans 14 residues. The germline V gene encodes CDR1 LNHDA and CDR2 SQIVND (reference sequence). This CDR3 reads CASSTYDYPYEQYF. CDR3 in DNA: TGTGCCAGTAGTACGTACGACTATCCCTACGAGCAGTACTTC.

The chain combines TRBV7-3 with TRBJ2-7; a possible D gene is TRBD2 (6 bases). The CDR3 consists of 13 residues. Trimming took 2 bases from V and 5 from J, leaving 10 bases between them. Germline CDR1 reads SGHTA; CDR2 reads FQGTGA. For the CDR3, the DNA is TGTGCCAGCAGCTTAGGACTATTCGACGAGCAGTACTTC. As protein: CASSLGLFDEQYF.

The rearrangement uses TRBV2 and TRBJ2-7; 12 bases are shared with TRBD1. This CDR3 has 13 residues. With 11 bases clipped from V and 2 bases from J, the junction kept 4 bases outside the gene matches. Germline CDR1 reads SNHLY; CDR2 reads FYNNEI. The DNA for the CDR3 is TGTGCCGGGACAGGGGGCCTCACCTACGAGCAGTACTTC. Protein product: CAGTGGLTYEQYF.

This chain links TRBV4-3 with TRBJ2-1; a possible D gene is TRBD1 (6 bases). CDR3 size: 11 residues. Trimming removed 9 bases at V and 7 bases at J, with 10 bases between. Germline CDR1 reads LGHNA; CDR2 reads YSLEER. The CDR3 is CASTQGNEQFF. CDR3 DNA: TGCGCCAGTACACAGGGTAATGAGCAGTTCTTC.

This sequence joins TRBV2 and TRBJ1-4; 8 bases align to TRBD1. CDR1 is SNHLY and CDR2 is FYNNEI in the germline V gene. The CDR3 contains 15 residues. V shed 6 bases, J shed 4 bases, and the junction held 7 bases outside the gene matches. CDR3 in DNA: TGTGCCAGCAGGGGGCGACAGGGGAATAATGAAAAACTGTTTTTT. Amino acid sequence: CASRGRQGNNEKLFF.

The chain employs TRBV5-6 and TRBJ2-3, with 12 bases lining up with TRBD2. Unmatched junction bases numbered 13, after V lost 0 bases and J lost 14 bases. The germline V gene encodes CDR1 SGHDT and CDR2 YYEEEE. There are 16 residues in the CDR3. In DNA, the CDR3 is TGTGCCAGCAGCTTGGCGACTAGCGGGAGTAGTTTCTTGGGGTATTTT. Protein: CASSLATSGSSFLGYF.

The chain joins TRBV4-3 to TRBJ2-7, with TRBD1 identical over 9 bases. The V and J ends lost 5 bases and 3 bases, in that order; junction bases with no gene match: 8. The germline V gene encodes CDR1 LGHNA and CDR2 YSLEER. The CDR3 length is 15 residues. Written as DNA, the CDR3 is TGCGCCAGCAGCTTTAATGGACAGGGGAGCTACGAGCAGTACTTC. Translation gives CASSFNGQGSYEQYF.

The J gene is TRBJ2-2, the V gene TRBV7-9, with D perhaps TRBD1 or TRBD2 (5 bases each). This CDR3 is built from 15 residues. Germline assignment: CDR1 SEHNR and CDR2 FQNEAQ (reference sequence). Trimming took 4 bases from V and 0 from J, leaving 9 bases between them. The CDR3 DNA reads as TGTGCCAGCAGCTCGGGACGGTCGAACACCGGGGAGCTGTTTTTT. Translation: CASSSGRSNTGELFF.

The chain joins TRBV27 to TRBJ1-1; TRBD1 aligns across 10 bases. The CDR3 is 14 amino acids. Unmatched junction bases numbered 1, after V lost 4 bases and J lost 2 bases. Germline assignment: CDR1 MNHEY and CDR2 SMNVEV (reference sequence). DNA for the CDR3: TGTGCCAGCAGTTGGGACAGGGGAAACACTGAAGCTTTCTTT. Translated: CASSWDRGNTEAFF.